The rows below give T cell receptor beta chains drawn from one sample of a study of metastatic and nonmetastatic thyroid tumors. TCRdb re-clonotyped the PCR reads via MiXCR. The sample records tens of thousands of clones, roughly a fifth being singletons. Sequencing input: blood. These receptors were obtained from a female donor with papillary thyroid cancer or a benign thyroid nodule (not recorded which). Some clones in this sample may be carry-over from other donors' samples. Both conserved end residues are part of each CDR3. A D gene is named only where the DNA matches it firmly. Rows may omit the clone size; those that give it use once, few, many or a size class.

v_call	clone_size	d_call	j_call	cdr3_nt	cdr3_aa
TRBV15	.	.	TRBJ2-7	TGTGCCACCAGCCCCGACCCAGCCTCCCGCTACGAGCAGTACTTC	CATSPDPASRYEQYF
TRBV2	.	TRBD2	TRBJ2-3	TGTGCCAGCAGTGCCAGCGGGAGGGGCACAGATACGCAGTATTTT	CASSASGRGTDTQYF
TRBV18	many	.	TRBJ2-5	TGTGCCAGCTCACCACGGCAGGAAGAGACCCAGTACTTC	CASSPRQEETQYF
TRBV6-1	.	.	TRBJ2-7	TGTGCCAGCACCTCGACAGAGTACGAGCAGTACTTC	CASTSTEYEQYF
TRBV11-2	few	TRBD1	TRBJ2-7	TGTGCCAGCAGCTGGGCAGGGGGCGAGCAGTACTTC	CASSWAGGEQYF
TRBV6-1	medium-sized	.	TRBJ1-1	TGTGCCAGTAAATACTTGGGGAACACTGAAGCTTTCTTT	CASKYLGNTEAFF
TRBV5-1	many	.	TRBJ2-7	TGCGCCAGCAGCTCAACCTACGAGCAGTACTTC	CASSSTYEQYF
TRBV5-6	many	.	TRBJ1-2	TGTGCCAGCAGCTTGGGCCCGGACGGAGAATATGGCTACACCTTC	CASSLGPDGEYGYTF
TRBV7-2	many	TRBD2	TRBJ2-1	TGTGCCAGCAGCTTAATAGCGGGGGCTTACAATGAGCAGTTCTTC	CASSLIAGAYNEQFF
TRBV20-1	few	.	TRBJ2-7	TGCAGTGCTAGAGTAGGCGGATCCTACGAGCAGTACTTC	CSARVGGSYEQYF
TRBV13	many	.	TRBJ1-2	TGTGCCAGCAGCTTAGGCCTGACAGATAGTGGCTACACCTTC	CASSLGLTDSGYTF
TRBV6-1	few	TRBD2	TRBJ2-5	TGTGCCAGCAGCAATCCGGGCACTAGCGGGAGTGCAGAGACCCAGTACTTC	CASSNPGTSGSAETQYF
TRBV20-1	.	.	TRBJ1-2	TGCAGTGCCTCGACGCGGGAGGGCTATGGCTACACCTTC	CSASTREGYGYTF
TRBV5-1	many	.	TRBJ1-1	TGCGCCAGCAGCATTAACGGGGGAGGGGACACTGAAGCTTTCTTT	CASSINGGGDTEAFF
TRBV10-1	many	TRBD1	TRBJ2-7	TGCGCCAGCAATTTACAGGGGCCCTACGAGCAGTACTTC	CASNLQGPYEQYF
TRBV6-4	few	.	TRBJ2-3	TGTGCCAGCAGTGGTACGGGGGAGGCCACAGATACGCAGTATTTT	CASSGTGEATDTQYF
TRBV3-1	.	.	TRBJ1-3	TGTGCCAGCAGCCGGGACACGCACTCTGGAAACACCATATATTTT	CASSRDTHSGNTIYF
TRBV5-1	many	.	TRBJ2-3	TGCGCCAGCAGCTTGGCCTCAGCAGATACGCAGTATTTT	CASSLASADTQYF
TRBV7-3	many	TRBD2	TRBJ2-2	TGTGCCAGCAGAACCCTAGCGGGGGGTACCGGGGAGCTGTTTTTT	CASRTLAGGTGELFF
TRBV28	few	.	TRBJ1-2	TGTGCCAGCAGTTTATTAAGACGGGGCTATGGCTACACCTTC	CASSLLRRGYGYTF
TRBV28	.	TRBD1	TRBJ1-1	TGTGCCAGCAGCCTCCTGGGGACAGTGAACACTGAAGCTTTCTTT	CASSLLGTVNTEAFF
TRBV28	few	TRBD1	TRBJ2-2	TGTGCCAGCAGCTATCACACCTTCCGGGACAGGGGGGACACCGGGGAGCTGTTTTTT	CASSYHTFRDRGDTGELFF
TRBV5-1	many	TRBD2	TRBJ2-3	TGCGCCAGCAGCCCGGGGACTAGATCTAGCACAGATACGCAGTATTTT	CASSPGTRSSTDTQYF
TRBV7-9	.	TRBD1	TRBJ1-2	TGTGCCAGTAACGCGAGGGACAGGGGTTCGTCAGGCTACACCTTC	CASNARDRGSSGYTF
TRBV3-1	many	.	TRBJ1-2	TGTGCCAGCAGCCAAGGAGGCATCTTCTATGGCTACACCTTC	CASSQGGIFYGYTF
TRBV27	few	.	TRBJ2-2	TGTGCCAGCAGTGATGGGGCGGGGTCGAACACCGGGGAGCTGTTTTTT	CASSDGAGSNTGELFF
TRBV2	few	TRBD2	TRBJ2-1	TGTGCCAGTACTAGCGGGAGCAATGAGCAGTTCTTC	CASTSGSNEQFF
TRBV6-5	medium-sized	.	TRBJ2-1	TGTGCCAGCAGTTACGCCGAATACAATGAGCAGTTCTTC	CASSYAEYNEQFF
TRBV20-1	many	TRBD1	TRBJ1-4	TGCAGTGCTAGGACCGGGACAGGGGCCACTAATGAAAAACTGTTTTTT	CSARTGTGATNEKLFF